Listed below are T cell receptor beta chains from one sample, sequenced in a study of Graves' ophthalmopathy and Graves' hyperthyroidism. Each CDR3 protein gets one entry after TCRdb re-called the multiplex PCR reads with MiXCR. The table lists about 740,000 distinct CDR3 sequences, 40% of them singletons. The sequencing input was peripheral blood. Source of these receptors: an adult man with Graves' ophthalmopathy. CDR3s include the opening cysteine and the closing phenylalanine or tryptophan. The D gene is left open where the match is weak. Clone sizes are given selectively: once, few, many, or a class where the clone is expanded.

NA	TRBV20-1	many	TRBJ1-2	12	TGCAGTGCTTCGACAGGCACCTATGGCTACACCTTC	CSASTGTYGYTF
NA	TRBV7-9	NA	TRBJ1-2	14	TGTGCCGGCAGCTTAGATTTGTGGGGACCTGGCTACACCTTC	CAGSLDLWGPGYTF
TRBD2	TRBV29-1	NA	TRBJ2-7	13	TGCAGTCCACCGGGACTAGGGCCTTACGAGCAGTACTTC	CSPPGLGPYEQYF
NA	TRBV29-1	NA	TRBJ1-3	13	TGCAGCGTCGTTGGGACTAGCGGAAGCACCATATATTTT	CSVVGTSGSTIYF
TRBD1	TRBV25-1	NA	TRBJ2-3	16	TGTGCCAGCAGTCCTCTCCGGGGACAGGGTACGGATACGCAGTATTTT	CASSPLRGQGTDTQYF
TRBD1	TRBV12-3/TRBV12-4	many	TRBJ2-5	14	TGTGCCAGCAGCCGAGGACAGGGGCGCGAGACCCAGTACTTC	CASSRGQGRETQYF
TRBD1	TRBV2	NA	TRBJ1-1	18	TGTGCCAGCAGCCGGACTAGCGGGACAGGGGGCCAAGGGACTGAAGCTTTCTTT	CASSRTSGTGGQGTEAFF
TRBD2	TRBV25-1	few	TRBJ2-5	14	TGTGCCAGCAGTGATAGCGGGGCCTCAGAGACCCAGTACTTC	CASSDSGASETQYF
NA	TRBV2	few	TRBJ2-3	14	TGTGCCAGCAGGGACCGGGGTTCGGCAGATACGCAGTATTTT	CASRDRGSADTQYF
NA	TRBV2	once	TRBJ2-7	13	TGTGCCAGCAGTGACAGGACAGTGTACGAGCAGTACTTC	CASSDRTVYEQYF
TRBD1	TRBV24-1	NA	TRBJ1-5	15	TGTGCCACCAGTGCCTCCGGGACAGGGAACCAGCCCCAGCATTTT	CATSASGTGNQPQHF
NA	TRBV14	NA	TRBJ1-3	12	TGTGCCAGCAGCACGGGTGAGAGCACCATATATTTT	CASSTGESTIYF
NA	TRBV14	many	TRBJ1-2	10	TGTGCCAGTGGGAACTATGGCTACACCTTC	CASGNYGYTF
NA	TRBV10-3	NA	TRBJ2-7	14	TGTGCCAGCAGTCAGCCGGGACTGATCTACGAGCAGTACTTC	CASSQPGLIYEQYF
TRBD1	TRBV25-1	few	TRBJ2-7	18	TGTGCCAGCAGTTATATGCCCAGGGGGCCGACCGCTACCTACGAGCAGTACTTC	CASSYMPRGPTATYEQYF
NA	TRBV5-6	NA	TRBJ2-5	17	TGTGCCAGCAACGTTGGGGGGCGAACCTATTACCAAGAGACCCAGTACTTC	CASNVGGRTYYQETQYF
TRBD1	TRBV29-1	many	TRBJ1-2	14	TGCAGCGTTGCTCGACAGGGGGCTGGCTATGGCTACACCTTC	CSVARQGAGYGYTF
NA	TRBV10-3	few	TRBJ1-4	14	TGTGCCAGCGGGGTGCAGGGGTCGAACGGAAAACTGTTTTTT	CASGVQGSNGKLFF
NA	TRBV29-1	NA	TRBJ2-7	10	TGCAACGTTGGTGGGCCCGAGCAGTACTTT	CNVGGPEQYF
NA	TRBV20-1	few	TRBJ1-3	14	TGCAGTGCTAGAGATTGGAAGGGGGTTGACACCATATATTTT	CSARDWKGVDTIYF
NA	TRBV12-3/TRBV12-4	many	TRBJ2-7	14	TGTGCCAGCAGTTTCAACAGGGCCACGGGAGAGCAGTACTTC	CASSFNRATGEQYF
NA	TRBV10-3	many	TRBJ1-1	14	TGTGCCATCAGTGAGTCTCCAGGTGTCACTGAAGCTTTCTTT	CAISESPGVTEAFF
TRBD1	TRBV29-1	NA	TRBJ2-2	14	TGCAGCGTTGGGGACAGGAAGAACACCGGGGAGCTGTTTTTT	CSVGDRKNTGELFF
TRBD2	TRBV2	once	TRBJ2-5	15	TGTGCCAGCAACCAGGGCCTAGCGGGAGGTGAGACCCAGTACTTC	CASNQGLAGGETQYF
NA	TRBV19	many	TRBJ1-6	15	TGTGCCAGTAGTATGGTACGGTCCTATAATTCACCCCTCCACTTT	CASSMVRSYNSPLHF
NA	TRBV25-1	few	TRBJ2-7	14	TGTGCCAGCAGTGGCCGGGACGGTTCCTACGGGCAGTACTTC	CASSGRDGSYGQYF
NA	TRBV13	few	TRBJ1-6	14	TGTGCCAGCAGTGCCGCGGGGAATAATTCACCCCTCCACTTT	CASSAAGNNSPLHF
NA	TRBV7-2	many	TRBJ1-1	15	TGTGCCAGCAGCTTGTTGGCTGCCCTGAACACTGAAGCTTTCTTT	CASSLLAALNTEAFF
TRBD1	TRBV7-8	many	TRBJ2-7	18	TGTGCCAGCAGCTTAAGGTCGGCGGGACAGGGCTTTAACTACGAGCAGTACTTC	CASSLRSAGQGFNYEQYF
NA	TRBV25-1	NA	TRBJ2-2	16	TGTGCCAGCAGTGAAGTTGGCACTGCGAACACCGGGGAGCTGTTTTTT	CASSEVGTANTGELFF
NA	TRBV19	many	TRBJ1-2	10	TGTGCCACAGAGAGATATGGCTACACCTTC	CATERYGYTF
TRBD2	TRBV6-6	few	TRBJ2-5	16	TGTGCCAGCATTGGGTTTCAACTAGCGGCCAAAGAGACCCAGTACTTC	CASIGFQLAAKETQYF
NA	TRBV7-8	NA	TRBJ1-1	17	TGTGCCAGCAGCTTAGTGGTAGTAATGGGGGGAAACACTGAAGCTTTCTTT	CASSLVVVMGGNTEAFF
NA	TRBV25-1	NA	TRBJ1-5	14	TGTGCCAGCAGTTTGAGACAGGAAAATCAGCCCCAGCATTTT	CASSLRQENQPQHF
NA	TRBV29-1	many	TRBJ1-5	12	TGCAGCGTTGTCGAAGGGGATCAGCCCCAGCATTTT	CSVVEGDQPQHF
NA	TRBV10-3	many	TRBJ2-5	14	TGTGCCATCAGAGAGGAGGCGGGGACCGGGACCCAGTACTTC	CAIREEAGTGTQYF
NA	TRBV2	many	TRBJ1-6	15	TGTGCCAGCAGTCGCCGACCGTTACCCGATTCACCCCTCCACTTT	CASSRRPLPDSPLHF
NA	TRBV7-2	many	TRBJ1-1	14	TGTGCCAGCAGTCCCGTTGGGGGGAGCACTGAAGCTTTCTTT	CASSPVGGSTEAFF
NA	TRBV2	many	TRBJ1-5	14	TGTGCCAGCAGCCCATGGGGCGGGAAACAGCCCCAGCATTTT	CASSPWGGKQPQHF
NA	TRBV7-9	many	TRBJ2-7	11	TGTGCCAGCAGCTCACAAGGCGAGCAGTACTTC	CASSSQGEQYF
TRBD1	TRBV7-9	many	TRBJ2-2	13	TGTGCCAGCAGCACAGGGGCCACCGGGGAGCTGTTTTTT	CASSTGATGELFF
TRBD1	TRBV20-1	NA	TRBJ2-2	14	TGCAGTGCTTCACAGGGGGCTGACACCGGGGAGCTGTTTTTT	CSASQGADTGELFF
TRBD2	TRBV7-3	NA	TRBJ2-7	13	TGTGCCAGTTCCGGGACTAGCGGGAGCGAGCAGTACTTC	CASSGTSGSEQYF
NA	TRBV6-5	NA	TRBJ2-6	14	TGTGCCAGCAATTTAGATTCTGGGGCCAACGTCCTGACTTTC	CASNLDSGANVLTF
NA	TRBV7-3	NA	TRBJ2-1	13	TGTGCCAGCAGCTCTGCACAGGGAAATGAGCAGTTCTTC	CASSSAQGNEQFF
NA	TRBV7-9	NA	TRBJ1-2	14	TGTGCCAGCAGCTTCCGGAACGCTAACTATGGCTACACCTTC	CASSFRNANYGYTF
NA	TRBV25-1	NA	TRBJ1-1	15	TGTGCCAGCAAGCTGCCCGCGGTTATGAACACTGAAGCTTTCTTT	CASKLPAVMNTEAFF
TRBD1	TRBV19	NA	TRBJ2-5	11	TGTGCCTGGACAGGGTTGGAGACCCAGTACTTC	CAWTGLETQYF
NA	TRBV6-5	few	TRBJ2-7	14	TGTGCCAGCAGTTACTCGACGGACGGGCGCGAGCAGTACTTC	CASSYSTDGREQYF
TRBD1	TRBV6-6	once	TRBJ1-5	18	TGTGCCAGCAGTCCGGGACAGGGGGATGGGCATCGGAATCAGCCCCAGCATTTT	CASSPGQGDGHRNQPQHF
NA	TRBV24-1	many	TRBJ1-5	13	TGCGCCAGCAGCTTCGGCAGAAATCAGCCCCAGCATTTT	CASSFGRNQPQHF
NA	TRBV11-1	few	TRBJ1-2	14	TGTGCCAGCAGCCTCCCGGGGGGGACCCTGGGCTACACCTTC	CASSLPGGTLGYTF
TRBD1	TRBV20-1	few	TRBJ2-7	14	TGCAGTGCCCAAACCTCGGACAGGGCCTACGAGCAGTACTTC	CSAQTSDRAYEQYF
NA	TRBV15	once	TRBJ2-7	15	TGTGCCAGCAGCTTCGTGGGCCGGGGGTCCTACGAGCAGTACTTC	CASSFVGRGSYEQYF
TRBD1	TRBV12-3/TRBV12-4	NA	TRBJ1-2	15	TGTGCCAGCAGCCAGGGGGCGGGACAGTACTATGGCTACACCTTC	CASSQGAGQYYGYTF